This T cell receptor (beta chain) is drawn from a study of T cells in narcolepsy. About the research overall: Patients with NT1 or NT2 and healthy control donors were enrolled.

Whole-study results and caveats: Comparing one patient's CSF and blood CD4+ clonotypes highlighted HCRT- and TRIB2-specific autoreactive clonotypes. Blood of same and different patients, but not healthy controls, reportedly held recurring autoreactive clonotypes.

Only in-frame clones appear in the TCRdb table, and some are missing; sequencing was by immunoSEQ multiplex PCR. The sample lists around 18,000 clones; just under 75% were seen once. Note on this clone: Its target is unknown.

J was trimmed by 3 bases and V by 1 base; bases with no gene match: 9. There are 18 residues in the CDR3. Looked up from germline, CDR1 is MGHDK and CDR2 is SYGVNS. This chain links TRBV25-1 with TRBJ2-5, with 12 bases lining up with TRBD1. This sequence originates from a human donor with narcolepsy. The sample was CD45RA- memory CD8+ T cells from PBMCs. CDR3 in amino acids: CASSESRDRGLGKETQYF. CDR3 in DNA: TGTGCCAGCAGTGAATCTAGGGACAGGGGGCTTGGGAAAGAGACCCAGTACTTC.